This is a list of T cell receptor beta chains from one sample in a study of CD8+ T cells in alopecia areata. The protocol was immunoSEQ multiplex PCR, while the TCRdb copy is restricted to in-frame clones and leaves out a portion. Here the sample spans roughly 46,000 clones, about 71% being singletons. The sample consisted of CD8+ T cells sorted from blood, taken at week 4, from a patient treated with tofacitinib. Every receptor here comes from a human donor with alopecia areata. CDR3s leave out the opening cysteine and the closing phenylalanine or tryptophan. The order of the fields is V gene, J gene, CDR3 protein.

v_call: TRBV6-6; j_call: TRBJ2-1; cdr3_aa: ASRLAGGSYNEQF
v_call: TRBV30; j_call: TRBJ2-7; cdr3_aa: AWTSGVGYEQY
v_call: TRBV5-1; j_call: TRBJ2-1; cdr3_aa: ASSFGGGRVNHEQF
v_call: TRBV27; j_call: TRBJ1-1; cdr3_aa: ASSSGNTEAF
v_call: TRBV15; j_call: TRBJ2-3; cdr3_aa: ATRTTSGGLGVFTDTQY
v_call: TRBV28; j_call: TRBJ2-3; cdr3_aa: ASTKSLSSTDTQY
v_call: TRBV29-1; j_call: TRBJ2-7; cdr3_aa: SVQGTFGEQY
v_call: TRBV7-3; j_call: TRBJ2-2; cdr3_aa: ASSPSGQVNTGELF
v_call: TRBV2; j_call: TRBJ1-1; cdr3_aa: ASTDRNFAEAF
v_call: TRBV4-3; j_call: TRBJ2-1; cdr3_aa: ASSQEADKNEQF